The 4 T cell receptor beta chains presented below share a single source sample, sequenced in a study of T cells in Graves' hyperthyroidism and ophthalmopathy. TCR beta CDR3 sequences were amplified from RNA transcripts. The HTBI set primed first-round TCR CDR3 RT-PCR. From the multiplex PCR reads, TCRdb called clonotypes with MiXCR, one entry per CDR3 protein. The sample holds a few hundred thousand distinct CDR3 sequences, approximately 18% seen once. Sequencing input: blood. These receptors were taken from a man in his fifties with Graves' ophthalmopathy.

The table lists this clonotype with many counts. The V and J genes are TRBV28 and TRBJ2-5, with TRBD2 identical over 8 bases. The CDR3 extends over 13 amino acids. With V trimmed by 3 bases and J by 6 bases, 3 bases remained unmatched. CDR1 MDHEN and CDR2 SYDVKM come from the germline V gene. In nucleotides, the CDR3 is TGTGCCAGCAGTTTCCTTAGCGGGAAGACCCAGTACTTC. Its translation: CASSFLSGKTQYF.

This clonotype was observed a handful of times. J is TRBJ2-5 and V is TRBV27; TRBD1 agrees at 9 bases. This CDR3 spans 16 amino acids. Germline CDR1 and CDR2: MNHEY and SMNVEV (reference sequence). The J segment lost 5 bases and the V segment lost 0 bases, leaving 7 bases of the junction unmatched. The CDR3 sequence: CASSLSQTGGGETQYF. CDR3 bases: TGTGCCAGCAGTTTATCGCAGACAGGGGGAGGCGAGACCCAGTACTTC.

This clonotype was found a few times. V is TRBV27 and J is TRBJ2-7; D is possibly TRBD2 (6 bases). Germline CDR1 reads MNHEY; CDR2 reads SMNVEV (reference sequence). This CDR3 spans 16 amino acids. V was trimmed by 0 bases and J by 6 bases, leaving 18 bases between them. The CDR3 coding sequence is TGTGCCAGCAGTTTATCGCTGGGACTCCTTTCCATCGAGCAGTACTTC. This translates into CASSLSLGLLSIEQYF.

In its sample, this clonotype was seen a few times. With a much larger clone just one base away, this may be a read error. This chain joins TRBV28 and TRBJ2-2, with 7 bases aligning to TRBD2. Germline CDR1 MDHEN, CDR2 SYDVKM. The CDR3 is 15 amino acids. As DNA, the CDR3 is TGTGCCAGCAGTTTAAAACTAGCGTTAGGCGGGGAGCCGTTTTTT. Its protein is CASSLKLALGGEPFF.